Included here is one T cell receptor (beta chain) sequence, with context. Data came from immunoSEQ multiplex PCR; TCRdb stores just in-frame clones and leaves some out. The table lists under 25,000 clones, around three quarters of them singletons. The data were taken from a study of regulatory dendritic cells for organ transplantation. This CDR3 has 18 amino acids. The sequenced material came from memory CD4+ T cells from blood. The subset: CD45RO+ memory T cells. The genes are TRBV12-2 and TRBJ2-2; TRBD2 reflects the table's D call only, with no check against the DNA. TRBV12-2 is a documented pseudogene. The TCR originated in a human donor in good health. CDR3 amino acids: CASRVGTSGGANTGELFF. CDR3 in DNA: TGTGCAAGTCGCGTAGGCACTAGCGGGGGGGCGAACACCGGGGAGCTGTTTTTT.